The 18 T cell receptor beta chains below were found in one sample sequenced in a study of PD-L1 blockade in urothelial cancer. Libraries were prepared by immunoSEQ multiplex PCR; TCRdb keeps only in-frame clonotypes and omits some of them. Of approximately 51,000 clones in the sample, approximately 86% are singletons; the top ten hold under 20%. Sample: PBMCs, taken around atezolizumab (anti-PD-L1) treatment. These receptors originate from a man aged 55-75 years with urothelial cancer.

The V gene is TRBV27, the J gene TRBJ1-5, with 9 bases that match TRBD1. The germline CDR1 and CDR2 sequences are MNHEY and SMNVEV (reference sequence). The CDR3 sequence is 15 residues long. J was trimmed by 6 bases and V by 7 bases; bases with no gene match: 10. The CDR3 DNA reads TGTGCCAGCAAAGGACAGGGGTGGATGTCTCAGCCCCAGCATTTT. Residues: CASKGQGWMSQPQHF.

This chain's CDR3 is CASSEAWQTQYF. In DNA form, the CDR3 reads TGTGCCAGCAGTGAAGCATGGCAGACCCAGTACTTC. The gene calls are TRBV6-1 and TRBJ2-5, with D hard to call. CDR3 length: 12 amino acids. Germline values: CDR1 MNHNS, CDR2 SASEGT. V lost 0 bases and J 6 bases, leaving 5 bases between the germline ends.

The rearrangement links TRBV6-1 to TRBJ1-5, with a weak D call TRBD1 (6 bases). This CDR3 contains 15 residues. In germline, CDR1 is MNHNS, CDR2 SASEGT. V lost 1 base and J 7 bases, leaving 14 bases between the germline ends. As DNA, the CDR3 is TGTGCCAGCAGTGAAGACGTGGGGGCACGGCAGCCCCAGCATTTT. Its translation: CASSEDVGARQPQHF.

The chain combines TRBV7-6 with TRBJ2-2; D may be TRBD2 (6 bases). The CDR3 is 19 residues long. V was pared by 5 bases and J by 1 base, with 23 bases between. Germline loops: CDR1 SGHVS, CDR2 FNYEAQ. The CDR3 spells CASSAFPDISGRNTGELFF. In DNA, the CDR3 is TGTGCCAGCAGCGCCTTCCCCGACATATCCGGGAGGAACACCGGGGAGCTGTTTTTT.

This rearrangement joins TRBV19 to TRBJ1-5, with TRBD1 matching over 10 bases. Germline CDR1 is LNHDA and CDR2 is SQIVND (reference sequence). Germline trimming cut 10 bases from V and 5 bases from J; bases unmatched to any gene: 8. The CDR3 covers 14 residues. The CDR3 bases are TGTGCCACCGAAGGACAGGGGGGTTATCAGCCCCAGCATTTT. Its protein is CATEGQGGYQPQHF.

V is TRBV6-5 and J is TRBJ2-5, with D tentatively TRBD1 (5 bases). The ends were cut back, 5 bases at V and 7 bases at J, with 14 bases in the middle. The CDR3 covers 13 residues. Germline loops: CDR1 MNHEY, CDR2 SVGAGI. The CDR3 loop is CASSLSNRGTQYF. CDR3 bases: TGTGCCAGCAGTCTCAGCAATAGGGGGACCCAGTACTTC.

The CDR3: CASSRDIYEQYF. In nucleotides, the CDR3 is TGTGCCAGCAGCCGGGACATTTACGAGCAGTACTTC. The V and J genes are TRBV28 and TRBJ2-7; TRBD1 is a possible D gene (6 bases). This CDR3 region has 12 residues. Trimming left V 6 bases short and J 4 bases short, with 10 bases between. Per the germline V gene, CDR1 is MDHEN and CDR2 is SYDVKM.

The chain has TRBV10-3 and TRBJ2-5, with TRBD1 matching over 7 bases. The CDR3 is made up of 15 amino acids. V shed 2 bases and J 5 bases; nucleotides not matched to a gene: 8. Germline V gene sequence: CDR1 ENHRY, CDR2 SYGVKD. CDR3 DNA sequence: TGTGCCATCAGTGAGACGACAGGGAGAGGTGAGACCCAGTACTTC. It encodes CAISETTGRGETQYF.

This chain connects TRBV7-2 to TRBJ2-1; 8 bases map to TRBD2. V was pared by 7 bases and J by 3 bases, with 8 bases of the junction left unmatched. Germline lookup yields CDR1 SGHTA and CDR2 FQGNSA. There are 15 residues in the CDR3. The CDR3 DNA is TGTGCCAGCACCCCCGGACTAGCAGACTACAATGAGCAGTTCTTC. It translates to CASTPGLADYNEQFF.

The chain employs TRBV5-1 and TRBJ2-3; D is unclear. Germline lookup yields CDR1 SGHRS and CDR2 YFSETQ. The CDR3 is made up of 13 amino acids. Between the trimmed V and J ends, which lost 2 bases and 4 bases, there was a span of 8 bases. The CDR3 DNA reads TGCGCCAGCAGCTTTACGAGTTCAGATACGCAGTATTTT. Encoded protein: CASSFTSSDTQYF.

The chain has TRBV7-2 and TRBJ2-7; possible D gene TRBD1, 5 bases. CDR1 and CDR2 (germline): SGHTA, FQGNSA. The CDR3 is made up of 16 amino acids. Trimming shortened V by 4 bases and J by 2 bases, and 18 bases separated the two germline ends. This chain's CDR3 is CASSSSVRTNTYEQYF. Written as DNA, the CDR3 is TGTGCCAGCAGCTCGTCCGTAAGGACAAATACCTACGAGCAGTACTTC.

V and J are TRBV7-2 and TRBJ1-4; 8 bases are shared with TRBD1. Losses at the gene ends were 0 bases for V and 8 bases for J; bases not matched to a gene: 5. This CDR3 region has 15 residues. Germline CDR1 is SGHTA and CDR2 is FQGNSA. The CDR3 loop reads CASSLAGQGGEKLFF. As DNA, the CDR3 is TGTGCCAGCAGCTTAGCCGGACAGGGCGGCGAAAAACTGTTTTTT.

V usage is TRBV2 and J usage is TRBJ1-2; no reliable D call. V dropped 7 bases and J dropped 0 bases, with 12 bases sitting between them. CDR1 and CDR2 from the germline V gene are SNHLY and FYNNEI. This CDR3 is 14 amino acids long. The CDR3 nucleotides are TGTGCCAGCATTAGGAAGGGAGCTAACTATGGCTACACCTTC. Its translation: CASIRKGANYGYTF.

The chain recombines TRBV11-3 with TRBJ1-3; TRBD1 aligns across 8 bases. J lost 3 bases, V lost 1 base, and 5 bases had no gene match. CDR1 is SGHNT, CDR2 YENEEA, per germline. The CDR3 has 16 amino acids. The DNA of the CDR3 is TGTGCCAGCAGCTTAGCCGCAGGGGGCGTTGGAAACACCATATATTTT. This codes for CASSLAAGGVGNTIYF.

This sequence joins TRBV5-1 and TRBJ2-3; weak D call: TRBD1 (5 bases). Germline-derived CDR1 and CDR2 are SGHRS and YFSETQ. The V gene lost 1 base and the J gene lost 3 bases, with 9 bases spanning the gap. CDR3 length: 14 amino acids. The CDR3 loop is CASSLLQGTDTQYF. CDR3 nucleotide sequence: TGCGCCAGCAGCTTGCTCCAGGGAACAGATACGCAGTATTTT.

This clone was seen only a few times. This rearrangement joins TRBV29-1 to TRBJ2-1, with 10 nucleotides matching TRBD1. The CDR3 loop spans 14 amino acids. With 6 bases clipped from V and 3 bases from J, the junction kept 5 bases outside the gene matches. Germline CDR1 is SQVTM and CDR2 is ANQGSEA. The CDR3 nucleotides read TGCAGCGTGGGGGACAGGGGCTTCTACAATGAGCAGTTCTTC. Protein sequence: CSVGDRGFYNEQFF.

CDR3 sequence (DNA): TGTGCCAGCAGTTTTCTAGCGGGGGGAAACATTCAGTACTTC. As protein: CASSFLAGGNIQYF. The chain combines TRBV28 with TRBJ2-4; 11 bases agree with TRBD2. The CDR3 sequence is 14 residues long. Germline CDR1 and CDR2: MDHEN and SYDVKM. V gave up 3 bases and J gave up 6 bases; unmatched junction bases: 1. The whole variable domain, filled in from reference TRBV28 and TRBJ2-4, reads DVKVTQSSRYLVKRTGEKVFLECVQDMDHENMFWYRQDPGLGLRLIYFSYDVKMKEKGDIPEGYSVSREKKERFSLILESASTNQTSMYLCASSFLAGGNIQYFGAGTRLSVL.

The chain has TRBV5-6 and TRBJ1-1; no reliable D call. This CDR3 has 12 residues. With 0 bases removed from V and 7 bases from J, the gap between germline ends came to 7 bases. Looked up from germline, CDR1 is SGHDT and CDR2 is YYEEEE. The CDR3: CASSLVFSEAFF. CDR3 bases: TGTGCCAGCAGCTTGGTTTTCAGTGAAGCTTTCTTT.